The following is a T cell receptor beta chain sequence with its context. This sample stems from a study of cytomegalovirus exposure and HLA in healthy donors. The assay was immunoSEQ multiplex PCR, and TCRdb's table has in-frame clones only and misses some. The table includes over 90,000 clones, roughly 95% detected once. The TCR comes from a woman aged 18 to 35 in good health and CMV-seronegative. The material sequenced was PBMCs.

CDR3 loop: CASSLDGTGNQPQHF. The CDR3 DNA is TGCGCCAGCAGCTTGGACGGGACAGGCAATCAGCCCCAGCATTTT. The chain links TRBV5-1 to TRBJ1-5; TRBD1 matches at 7 bases. Per germline, CDR1 SGHRS and CDR2 YFSETQ. The V segment lost 0 bases and the J segment 2 bases; nucleotides outside the gene matches: 2. The CDR3 has 15 residues. Using reference TRBV5-1 and TRBJ1-5 for the parts outside the CDR3, the full variable domain is KAGVTQTPRYLIKTRGQQVTLSCSPISGHRSVSWYQQTPGQGLQFLFEYFSETQRNKGNFPGRFSGRQFSNSRSEMNVSTLELGDSALYLCASSLDGTGNQPQHFGDGTRLSIL.